This T cell receptor (beta chain) was sequenced during a study of cytomegalovirus exposure and HLA in healthy donors. This PCR relied on a set of 60 Vbeta primers and 13 Jbeta primers. Sequencing used immunoSEQ multiplex PCR; TCRdb keeps in-frame clones, though not all of them. The data contain 100,000 or so clones, 79% of them singletons. A word on this clone: What it binds is unknown.

The study's findings and limits: Earlier findings revealed that most TCR beta V segments proved productive either about 87% or about 30% of the time. A link between a missense DCLRE1C variant and TCR beta V- and J-gene trimming emerged from a later analysis. An analysis that was carried out later associated some 17,000 TCR beta sequences with HLA alleles at 0.05 false discovery rate.

This clonotype was sampled from a female donor in good health and CMV-seropositive. The specimen sequenced was PBMCs.

CDR3 loop: CASRTINYGYTF. The CDR3 coding sequence is TGTGCCAGCAGGACTATAAACTATGGCTACACCTTC. The chain joins TRBV6-5 to TRBJ1-2; the D is unclear. Germline V gene data show CDR1 as MNHEY and CDR2 as SVGAGI. Trimming took off 6 bases at V and 2 bases at J, with 7 bases between the two ends. This CDR3 region has 12 residues.